This T cell receptor (beta chain) was documented in a study of T cell repertoires in cytomegalovirus infection. TCRdb re-analysed the reads in MiXCR, keeping a single row per CDR3 protein. The table shows 310,000 or so distinct CDR3 sequences, with more than 20% occurring only once. This CDR3 has 12 residues. V gave up 9 bases and J gave up 8 bases, with 16 bases separating them. Source material: PBMCs. This TCR derives from a human donor in good health (CMV status not recorded). Some clones in this sample may be carry-over from other donors' samples. J is TRBJ1-1 and V is TRBV12-3 or TRBV12-4; tentatively, D is TRBD1 (5 bases). This CDR3 reads CASKGEYGEAFF. CDR3 sequence (DNA): TGTGCCAGTAAAGGGGAATACGGAGAAGCTTTCTTT.